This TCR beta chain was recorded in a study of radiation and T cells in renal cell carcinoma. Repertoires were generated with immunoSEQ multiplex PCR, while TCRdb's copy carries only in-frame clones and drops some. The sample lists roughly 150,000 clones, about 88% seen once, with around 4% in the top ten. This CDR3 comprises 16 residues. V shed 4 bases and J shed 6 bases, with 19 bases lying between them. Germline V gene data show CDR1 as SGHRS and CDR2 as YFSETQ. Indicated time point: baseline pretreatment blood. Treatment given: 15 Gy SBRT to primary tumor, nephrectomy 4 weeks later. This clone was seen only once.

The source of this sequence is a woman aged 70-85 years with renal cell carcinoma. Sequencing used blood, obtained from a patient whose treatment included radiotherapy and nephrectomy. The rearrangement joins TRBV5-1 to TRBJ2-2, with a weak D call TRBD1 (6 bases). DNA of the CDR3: TGCGCCAGCAGCCGCGTTGGGGGCGCGACGGCCGGGGAGCTGTTTTTT. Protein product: CASSRVGGATAGELFF.